The 29 T cell receptor beta chains given below trace back to one sample, sequenced in a study of PD-1 blockade in classical Hodgkin lymphoma. Documented time point: cycle 4 day 1 (C4D1), after less than 7 weeks of nivolumab. All the patients suffered relapse after autologous stem cell transplantation, and brentuximab vedotin exposure differed. Produced via immunoSEQ multiplex PCR; TCRdb's table is partial and in-frame only. Among fewer than 45,000 clones listed, about 70% were seen once. The source was peripheral blood mononuclear cells (PBMCs), collected before the fourth cycle of nivolumab. These receptor sequences come from a human donor with classical Hodgkin lymphoma.

The chain is built from TRBV7-2 and TRBJ1-2; D unresolved. The CDR3 contains 14 residues. CDR1 is SGHTA, CDR2 FQGNSA, per germline. Trimming took 3 bases from V and 0 from J, leaving 8 bases between them. The CDR3 bases are TGTGCCAGCAGCTTGGCCGGGGCTAACTATGGCTACACCTTC. Translating gives CASSLAGANYGYTF.

The chain uses TRBV10-2 and TRBJ2-7; possibly TRBD1 or TRBD2 for D (6 bases each). With 10 bases removed from V and 1 base from J, the gap between germline ends came to 14 bases. The CDR3 sequence is 13 residues long. Germline CDR1 reads WSHSY; CDR2 reads SAAADI. For the CDR3, the DNA is TGCGCCACCTCGGGAGACAGGTCCTACGAGCAGTACTTC. Residues: CATSGDRSYEQYF.

This clone was detected only once. The genes are TRBV4-3 and TRBJ2-1, with D tentatively TRBD1 or TRBD2 (6 bases each). V was shortened by 0 bases and J by 4 bases, with 16 bases between the two germline ends. The germline V gene encodes CDR1 LGHNA and CDR2 YSLEER. This CDR3 is 17 amino acids long. The CDR3 spells CASSQDRTGARYNEQFF. CDR3 sequence (DNA): TGCGCCAGCAGCCAAGATCGAACGGGGGCGCGATACAATGAGCAGTTCTTC.

CDR3 sequence (DNA): TGTGCCAGCAGCGCCCGCCGGGACCGTTTTGGGGAGCAGTACTTC. It encodes CASSARRDRFGEQYF. V and J are TRBV9 and TRBJ2-7; D may match TRBD1 or TRBD2 (5 bases each). The CDR3 loop spans 15 amino acids. The germline V gene has CDR1 SGDLS and CDR2 YYNGEE. Trimming stripped 3 bases from V and 7 bases from J, with 20 bases between.

The gene calls are TRBV19 and TRBJ2-1; D unclear. Germline V gives CDR1 LNHDA, CDR2 SQIVND (reference sequence). Between the trimmed V and J ends, which lost 6 bases and 8 bases, there was a span of 17 bases. The CDR3 is 14 amino acids. CDR3 DNA sequence: TGTGCCAGTAGCCTCGGGTTGATGTACGATGAGCAGTTCTTC. It specifies CASSLGLMYDEQFF.

In this sample, this clone turned up a few times. V is TRBV9 and J is TRBJ1-2, with TRBD1 identical over 9 bases. Germline V gene sequence: CDR1 SGDLS, CDR2 YYNGEE. The junction had 9 bases not matched to a gene; V was cut back by 4 bases and J by 5 bases. This CDR3 region has 15 residues. DNA for the CDR3: TGTGCCAGCAGCCCCCCCGGACAGGGGAAGTATGGCTACACCTTC. The encoded protein is CASSPPGQGKYGYTF. Full variable domain (rest looked up from reference TRBV9 and TRBJ1-2): DSGVTQTPKHLITATGQRVTLRCSPRSGDLSVYWYQQSLDQGLQFLIQYYNGEERAKGNILERFSAQQFPDLHSELNLSSLELGDSALYFCASSPPGQGKYGYTFGSGTRLTVV.

This clone showed up just a few times. In nucleotides, the CDR3 is TGTGCCTGGACCAGGGTGGGCACTGAAGCTTTCTTT. This codes for CAWTRVGTEAFF. The V call is TRBV30, the J call TRBJ1-1; TRBD1 might be the D (5 bases). V lost 4 bases and J lost 4, with 10 bases in between. The CDR3 extends over 12 amino acids. CDR1 is GTSNPN and CDR2 is SVGIG in the germline V gene (reference sequence). Variable domain in full (rest from reference TRBV30 and TRBJ1-1): SQTIHQWPATLVQPVGSPLSLECTVEGTSNPNLYWYRQAAGRGLQLLFYSVGIGQISSEVPQNLSASRPQDRQFILSSKKLLLSDSGFYLCAWTRVGTEAFFGQGTRLTVV.

The chain employs TRBV18 and TRBJ2-2; perhaps TRBD1 as D (6 bases). Germline CDR1 KGHSH, CDR2 LQKENI. V was pared by 8 bases and J by 0 bases, with 13 bases between. The CDR3 loop spans 15 amino acids. The CDR3 nucleotides read TGTGCCAGCACAAGCCGGGACACGAACACCGGGGAGCTGTTTTTT. It specifies CASTSRDTNTGELFF.

The rearrangement links TRBV6-5 to TRBJ2-1; tentatively, D is TRBD2 (5 bases). This CDR3 is 15 amino acids long. Germline loops: CDR1 MNHEY, CDR2 SVGAGI. Deletions cut 3 bases from V and 0 bases from J, with 9 bases between. This CDR3 is CASSYWRSSYNEQFF. The CDR3 DNA reads as TGTGCCAGCAGTTATTGGAGGAGCTCCTACAATGAGCAGTTCTTC.

This sequence joins TRBV6-5 and TRBJ1-1; possible D gene TRBD1, 5 bases. The CDR3 is made up of 11 amino acids. The V gene lost 5 bases and the J gene lost 9 bases, with 10 bases spanning the gap. From germline, CDR1 is MNHEY and CDR2 SVGAGI. The DNA for the CDR3 is TGTGCCAGCAGTGTAGACAGTAAAGCTTTCTTT. It specifies CASSVDSKAFF.

This clone was detected only a few times. V gene TRBV6-1 combines with J gene TRBJ2-2; either TRBD1 or TRBD2 may fit D (6 bases each). Between the trimmed V and J ends, which lost 4 bases and 6 bases, there was a span of 15 bases. CDR1 is MNHNS and CDR2 is SASEGT in the germline V gene. The CDR3 loop spans 15 amino acids. The CDR3 loop reads CASSVVEGTPGELFF. CDR3 DNA: TGTGCCAGCAGTGTCGTGGAGGGGACACCCGGGGAGCTGTTTTTT.

The chain is built from TRBV7-2 and TRBJ2-2; 9 bases fit TRBD2. With 7 bases clipped from V and 0 bases from J, the junction kept 9 bases outside the gene matches. Germline CDR1 reads SGHTA; CDR2 reads FQGNSA. The CDR3 runs 17 residues. The CDR3 spells CASTSHLAGTNTGELFF. CDR3 nucleotide sequence: TGTGCCAGCACCTCCCACCTAGCGGGGACGAACACCGGGGAGCTGTTTTTT.

The genes are TRBV10-1 and TRBJ2-7; 11 bases agree with TRBD2. The CDR3 totals 17 residues. Germline values: CDR1 WNHNN, CDR2 SYGVQD (reference sequence). J gave up 4 bases and V 0 bases, and 8 bases lay outside the gene matches. CDR3 amino acids: CASSESQGTSGEYEQYF. CDR3 nucleotide sequence: TGCGCCAGCAGTGAGTCTCAGGGGACTAGCGGTGAATACGAGCAGTACTTC.

The chain couples TRBV18 to TRBJ1-5, with a tentative D call TRBD1 (5 bases). The ends were cut back, 6 bases at V and 2 bases at J, with 14 bases in the middle. Germline values: CDR1 KGHSH, CDR2 LQKENI. The CDR3 spans 15 residues. The CDR3 protein is CASSSGGSGNQPQHF. DNA for the CDR3: TGTGCCAGCTCCTCGGGGGGGAGCGGCAATCAGCCCCAGCATTTT.

The rearrangement uses TRBV18 and TRBJ2-3, with D possibly being TRBD1 (5 bases). The germline CDR1 and CDR2 sequences are KGHSH and LQKENI. This CDR3 is built from 14 residues. Trimming cost V 6 bases and J 1 base, with 11 bases left between them. This chain's CDR3 is CASSSGPGTDTQYF. CDR3 DNA: TGTGCCAGCTCGTCAGGGCCCGGCACAGATACGCAGTATTTT.

This clone was counted a few times. V usage is TRBV6-6 and J usage is TRBJ2-7; D perhaps matches TRBD1 (6 bases). Germline CDR1 MNHNY, CDR2 SVGAGI (reference sequence). Trimming left V 2 bases short and J 0 bases short, with 14 bases between. The CDR3 length is 16 residues. The CDR3 region is CASSYPATGTSYEQYF. CDR3 DNA: TGTGCCAGCAGTTACCCCGCGACAGGCACCTCCTACGAGCAGTACTTC.

This rearrangement joins TRBV7-9 to TRBJ1-2; D possibly corresponds to TRBD1 (6 bases). The V gene's germline CDR1 is SEHNR and CDR2 FQNEAQ (reference sequence). Trimming removed 5 bases from V and 4 bases from J, with 11 bases in between. This CDR3 contains 13 residues. CDR3 coding DNA: TGTGCCAGCAGCCAGGGGCGCGGCTATGGCTACACCTTC. Residues: CASSQGRGYGYTF.

The CDR3 loop is CASSQYQETQYF. The CDR3, as DNA: TGTGCCAGCAGCCAGTACCAAGAGACCCAGTACTTC. The chain has TRBV7-2 and TRBJ2-5; no clear D gene. The germline CDR1 and CDR2 sequences are SGHTA and FQGNSA. Trimming took off 5 bases at V and 0 bases at J, with 4 bases between the two ends. The CDR3 totals 12 residues.

The chain is built from TRBV28 and TRBJ2-3, with 8 nucleotides matching TRBD1. V shed 6 bases, J shed 1 base, and the junction held 3 bases outside the gene matches. This CDR3 has 14 residues. Germline assignment: CDR1 MDHEN and CDR2 SYDVKM. CDR3 bases: TGTGCCAGCAGAGAGACAGGGGGCACAGATACGCAGTATTTT. Its protein product is CASRETGGTDTQYF.

The V gene is TRBV5-6, the J gene TRBJ2-3, with D possibly being TRBD1 or TRBD2 (6 bases each). Germline CDR1 and CDR2: SGHDT and YYEEEE. The CDR3 contains 16 residues. V lost 1 base and J 2 bases, leaving 14 bases between the germline ends. The CDR3 DNA reads as TGTGCCAGCAGCTTGTGGGGGGCCGAGCTCACAGATACGCAGTATTTT. This gives the protein CASSLWGAELTDTQYF.

This clone was detected a few times. This chain links TRBV6-1 with TRBJ2-5; D unclear. This CDR3 is built from 13 residues. Per the germline V gene, CDR1 is MNHNS and CDR2 is SASEGT. V gave up 2 bases and J gave up 10 bases, with 14 bases separating them. CDR3 protein: CASSEREEASQYF. Here the CDR3 DNA reads TGTGCCAGCAGTGAAAGAGAGGAAGCCAGCCAGTACTTC.

The rearrangement uses TRBV19 and TRBJ2-1, with D perhaps matching TRBD2 (6 bases). Per the germline V gene, CDR1 is LNHDA and CDR2 is SQIVND (reference sequence). CDR3 length equals 14 residues. V lost 6 bases and J 9 bases, leaving 18 bases between the germline ends. The CDR3 region is CASSQTSDLGEQFF. The CDR3 DNA reads TGTGCCAGTAGCCAGACTAGTGATTTAGGTGAGCAGTTCTTC. Using reference TRBV19 and TRBJ2-1 for the parts outside the CDR3, the full variable domain is DGGITQSPKYLFRKEGQNVTLSCEQNLNHDAMYWYRQDPGQGLRLIYYSQIVNDFQKGDIAEGYSVSREKKESFPLTVTSAQKNPTAFYLCASSQTSDLGEQFFGPGTRLTVL.

The table lists this clone with a few counts. V is TRBV19 and J is TRBJ1-5, with a possible D match to TRBD1 (6 bases). CDR1 and CDR2 from the germline V gene are LNHDA and SQIVND (reference sequence). V was cut by 5 bases and J by 7 bases, with 18 bases left in between. This CDR3 comprises 15 residues. In nucleotides, the CDR3 is TGTGCCAGTAGTGGGACAACAGGGACTAGGCAGCCCCAGCATTTT. It encodes CASSGTTGTRQPQHF. The variable domain in full, with the rest retrieved from reference TRBV19 and TRBJ1-5, is DGGITQSPKYLFRKEGQNVTLSCEQNLNHDAMYWYRQDPGQGLRLIYYSQIVNDFQKGDIAEGYSVSREKKESFPLTVTSAQKNPTAFYLCASSGTTGTRQPQHFGDGTRLSIL.

This rearrangement joins TRBV6-5 to TRBJ1-3; D not resolved. The germline gives CDR1 MNHEY, CDR2 SVGAGI. Trimming stripped 0 bases from V and 0 bases from J, with 9 bases between. CDR3 length: 16 amino acids. This CDR3 is CASSYSSGSSGNTIYF. The CDR3 region has the DNA TGTGCCAGCAGTTACTCATCGGGGAGCTCTGGAAACACCATATATTTT.

The chain joins TRBV4-3 to TRBJ2-1; 13 bases are shared with TRBD2. The CDR3 length is 17 residues. J lost 7 bases, V lost 0 bases, and 6 bases had no gene match. CDR1 is LGHNA and CDR2 is YSLEER in the germline V gene. The CDR3 loop reads CASSQDPTSGRRNEQFF. DNA for the CDR3: TGCGCCAGCAGCCAAGACCCGACTAGCGGGAGGAGGAATGAGCAGTTCTTC.

V is TRBV30 and J is TRBJ2-1; D may correspond to TRBD1 or TRBD2 (5 bases each). Germline lookup yields CDR1 GTSNPN and CDR2 SVGIG (reference sequence). The ends were cut back, 2 bases at V and 13 bases at J, with 15 bases in the middle. The CDR3 spans 12 residues. The CDR3 here is CAWSRDPRPQFF. CDR3 DNA: TGTGCCTGGAGTCGGGACCCCCGCCCTCAGTTCTTC.

The J gene is TRBJ1-2, the V gene TRBV6-1; D gene ambiguous. There are 14 residues in the CDR3. V dropped 6 bases and J dropped 7 bases, with 18 bases sitting between them. CDR1 MNHNS and CDR2 SASEGT come from the germline V gene. CDR3 amino acids: CASRVDISSSGYTF. CDR3 nucleotide sequence: TGTGCCAGCAGGGTCGACATTTCGAGCAGTGGCTACACCTTC.

The chain recombines TRBV30 with TRBJ2-2; weak D call: TRBD1 (6 bases). Trimming pared 3 bases from V and 4 bases from J, leaving 9 bases between. Germline CDR1 GTSNPN, CDR2 SVGIG (reference sequence). The CDR3 contains 13 residues. The DNA of the CDR3 is TGTGCCTGGAGATTCAGGGGCACCGGGGAGCTGTTTTTT. Residues: CAWRFRGTGELFF.

This clone was found a few times. The rearrangement links TRBV9 to TRBJ1-3; 9 positions match TRBD1. The J segment lost 0 bases and the V segment lost 3 bases, leaving 4 bases of the junction unmatched. The germline V gene encodes CDR1 SGDLS and CDR2 YYNGEE. The CDR3 runs to 16 residues. The CDR3 nucleotides are TGTGCCAGCAGCGCCGGACAGGGGAGCTCTGGAAACACCATATATTTT. The encoded protein is CASSAGQGSSGNTIYF.